Listed below are T cell receptor beta chains from one sample, sequenced in a study of T cells in Graves' hyperthyroidism and ophthalmopathy. MiXCR was run by TCRdb on the multiplex PCR reads, yielding one entry per CDR3 protein. This sample has about 130,000 distinct CDR3 sequences, with approximately 20% found just once. Specimen: blood. These receptors all stem from a woman between 50 and 59 years old with Graves' hyperthyroidism that later progressed to Graves' ophthalmopathy. Each CDR3 is given with its conserved first and last residue. A D gene is named only where the DNA matches it firmly. Clone sizes are given selectively: once, few, many, or a class where the clone is expanded.

TRBV11-2	-	TRBJ1-5	-	CASMRDGGTQPQHF	TGTGCCAGCATGCGAGATGGGGGTACTCAGCCCCAGCATTTT
TRBV9	many	TRBJ2-1	TRBD2	CASSARTSGTYEQFF	TGTGCCAGCAGCGCAAGGACTAGCGGGACCTATGAGCAGTTCTTC
TRBV5-1	many	TRBJ2-1	-	CASSQNRYEQFF	TGCGCCAGCAGCCAGAATCGGTATGAGCAGTTCTTC
TRBV19	-	TRBJ1-2	TRBD1	CASATQGYYGYTF	TGTGCCAGTGCAACACAGGGGTACTATGGCTACACCTTC
TRBV29-1	-	TRBJ2-1	-	CSVYLGLNYNKQFF	TGCAGCGTTTACTTAGGACTGAATTACAATAAGCAGTTCTTC
TRBV28	-	TRBJ1-2	-	CASSSDGLKDGYTF	TGTGCCAGCAGTTCTGACGGGCTCAAGGATGGCTACACCTTC
TRBV12-3/TRBV12-4	-	TRBJ1-1	-	CASSLWAGNTEAFF	TGTGCCAGCAGTTTATGGGCAGGGAACACTGAAGCTTTCTTT
TRBV7-9	few	TRBJ2-1	-	CASSSGAASYNEQFF	TGTGCCAGCAGCTCAGGGGCCGCCTCCTACAATGAGCAGTTCTTC
TRBV20-1	many	TRBJ2-7	-	CSARGARGSYEQYF	TGCAGTGCAAGGGGGGCTCGCGGCTCCTACGAGCAGTACTTC
TRBV7-9	-	TRBJ2-1	-	CASSLFRGTYNEQFF	TGTGCCAGCAGCTTATTTCGCGGGACCTACAATGAGCAGTTCTTC
TRBV7-9	many	TRBJ2-3	-	CASSSPTDTQYF	TGTGCCAGCAGCTCTCCCACAGATACGCAGTATTTT
TRBV20-1	-	TRBJ1-3	-	CSAISGQVSGNTIYF	TGCAGTGCTATATCAGGGCAAGTCTCTGGAAACACCATATATTTT
TRBV13	-	TRBJ2-2	-	CASSVGTPNTGELFF	TGTGCCAGCAGCGTAGGGACCCCTAACACCGGGGAGCTGTTTTTT
TRBV7-9	-	TRBJ2-7	-	CASSLDRGRRYEQYF	TGTGCCAGCAGCTTAGATAGAGGACGACGTTACGAGCAGTACTTC
TRBV2	many	TRBJ2-4	-	CASNSLQGVENIQYF	TGTGCCAGCAATTCCTTACAGGGAGTCGAAAACATTCAGTACTTC
TRBV18	many	TRBJ1-2	-	CASSRTGGYTF	TGTGCCAGCTCGCGGACGGGTGGCTACACCTTC
TRBV27	many	TRBJ2-1	TRBD2	CASSLSSSSGRAGNEQFF	TGTGCCAGCAGTTTATCATCGTCCAGCGGGAGGGCCGGAAATGAGCAGTTCTTC
TRBV20-1	once	TRBJ2-1	TRBD2	CSAPNSIAGGREQFF	TGCAGTGCTCCAAACTCGATAGCGGGAGGGAGAGAGCAGTTCTTC
TRBV11-2	once	TRBJ2-1	-	CASRQGYNEQFF	TGTGCCAGCAGGCAGGGTTACAATGAGCAGTTCTTC
TRBV10-3	-	TRBJ2-1	TRBD2	CAISESSQGASGSHNEQFF	TGTGCCATCAGTGAGTCGTCTCAGGGCGCTAGCGGGTCCCACAATGAGCAGTTCTTC
TRBV20-1	many	TRBJ2-1	TRBD2	CSAPLGTSGTNNEQFF	TGCAGTGCTCCCCTGGGGACTAGCGGGACGAACAATGAGCAGTTCTTC
TRBV29-1	few	TRBJ2-4	-	CSARVLGIQYF	TGCAGTGCTCGGGTTTTGGGCATTCAGTACTTC
TRBV24-1	few	TRBJ2-3	TRBD1	CATSPSGQGGTDTQYF	TGTGCCACCAGCCCTTCTGGACAGGGGGGAACAGATACGCAGTATTTT
TRBV3-1	many	TRBJ1-2	-	CASRLARGHYGYTF	TGTGCCAGCAGACTCGCGAGGGGCCACTATGGCTACACCTTC
TRBV29-1	few	TRBJ2-1	-	CSGTVYEQFF	TGCAGCGGGACAGTATACGAGCAGTTCTTC
TRBV7-9	many	TRBJ2-6	-	CASSQAVSDSGANVLTF	TGTGCCAGCAGCCAGGCCGTGTCGGACTCTGGGGCCAACGTCCTGACTTTC
TRBV7-9	many	TRBJ2-7	TRBD1	CASSSPGQGSYEQYF	TGTGCCAGCAGCTCACCGGGACAGGGCTCCTACGAGCAGTACTTC
TRBV9	many	TRBJ2-2	-	CASSVAAIATRGGGELFF	TGTGCCAGCAGCGTAGCGGCTATAGCGACCAGGGGGGGCGGGGAGCTGTTTTTT
TRBV29-1	few	TRBJ2-1	TRBD2	CSVAIGAGGEYKPEQFF	TGCAGCGTTGCCATAGGGGCGGGAGGGGAGTACAAGCCTGAGCAGTTCTTC
TRBV29-1	-	TRBJ2-6	-	CSVATTGANVLTF	TGCAGCGTTGCGACGACTGGGGCCAACGTCCTGACTTTC
TRBV7-2	-	TRBJ2-7	TRBD2	CASSTRGLALEYEQYF	TGTGCCAGCAGCACCAGGGGACTAGCCCTCGAGTACGAGCAGTACTTC
TRBV29-1	few	TRBJ1-6	-	CSVSGGDNSPLHF	TGCAGCGTTTCGGGGGGGGATAATTCACCCCTCCACTTT
TRBV7-9	few	TRBJ1-4	-	CASSPGGNEKLFF	TGTGCCAGCAGCCCCGGGGGGAATGAAAAACTGTTTTTT
TRBV19	many	TRBJ2-3	TRBD1	CASSSPWTGSDTQYF	TGTGCCAGTAGTAGCCCCTGGACAGGGTCAGATACGCAGTATTTT
TRBV20-1	once	TRBJ2-5	TRBD1	CSARIKGTGPLETQYF	TGCAGTGCTAGGATAAAGGGGACAGGGCCTTTAGAGACCCAGTACTTC
TRBV12-3/TRBV12-4	-	TRBJ1-1	TRBD1	CASSLWGQGATEAFF	TGTGCCAGCAGTTTATGGGGACAGGGGGCCACTGAAGCTTTCTTT
TRBV11-1	many	TRBJ2-5	TRBD2	CASTVSGQETQYF	TGTGCCAGCACCGTTAGCGGGCAAGAGACCCAGTACTTC
TRBV14	many	TRBJ1-1	-	CASSQEMRFTEAFF	TGTGCCAGCAGCCAAGAGATGAGGTTCACTGAAGCTTTCTTT
TRBV6-1	many	TRBJ1-1	-	CASLLRGEGTEAFF	TGTGCCAGCCTATTGAGGGGGGAGGGAACTGAAGCTTTCTTT